This passage covers 15 T cell receptor beta chains from one sample sequenced in a study of neurological immune-mediated disorders. Via MiXCR, TCRdb re-called the 5' RACE reads, giving one row per CDR3 protein. The table has under 75,000 distinct CDR3 sequences, 2.5% to 4% seen once; the top ten hold under 6.5%. Input material: PBMCs. These receptors were taken from a woman between 50 and 59 years old with multiple sclerosis.

This clonotype was picked up many times. This chain connects TRBV4-2 to TRBJ2-2; unclear D gene. The CDR3 extends over 15 amino acids. The germline V gene encodes CDR1 LGHNA and CDR2 YNFKEQ. Trimming shortened V by 1 base and J by 3 bases, and 9 bases separated the two germline ends. The CDR3 DNA reads TGTGCCAGCAGCCAAGGGCTCGCACACACCGGGGAGCTGTTTTTT. This translates into CASSQGLAHTGELFF.

Ten or more counts support this clonotype. CDR3 in amino acids: CASSSGTQDTQYF. The CDR3, as DNA: TGTGCCAGCAGTTCGGGGACGCAAGATACGCAGTATTTT. The chain joins TRBV6-5 to TRBJ2-3; D assignment may be TRBD1 or TRBD2 (5 bases each). CDR1 and CDR2 (germline): MNHEY, SVGAGI. V dropped 4 bases and J dropped 5 bases, with 10 bases sitting between them. The CDR3 consists of 13 residues.

Only a few counts were recorded for this clonotype. V is TRBV5-1 and J is TRBJ2-3, with 13 nucleotides matching TRBD2. The CDR3 is 15 residues long. Germline lookup yields CDR1 SGHRS and CDR2 YFSETQ. The ends lost 5 bases at V and 4 bases at J; junction bases unmatched: 4. Here the CDR3 reads CASRSGTSGADTQYF. The CDR3 DNA is TGCGCCAGCAGATCTGGGACTAGCGGGGCAGATACGCAGTATTTT.

This clonotype was detected ten times or more. CDR3 in amino acids: CASSLEGYPQPQHF. CDR3 in DNA: TGCGCCAGCAGCTTGGAAGGGTACCCTCAGCCCCAGCATTTT. The chain carries TRBV5-1 and TRBJ1-5, with D unresolved. The CDR3 loop spans 14 amino acids. Germline V gene lookup returns CDR1 SGHRS and CDR2 YFSETQ. V was shortened by 0 bases and J by 6 bases, with 10 bases between the two germline ends.

This clonotype has ten or more counts. This chain joins TRBV27 and TRBJ2-1; possible D gene TRBD1, 5 bases. Germline V gene lookup returns CDR1 MNHEY and CDR2 SMNVEV (reference sequence). Trimming left V 0 bases short and J 0 bases short, with 6 bases between. The CDR3 spans 15 residues. CDR3 coding DNA: TGTGCCAGCAGTTTATCAGGGGCCTCCTACAATGAGCAGTTCTTC. It specifies CASSLSGASYNEQFF.

This clonotype was detected many times. The chain carries TRBV5-1 and TRBJ2-3, with 7 nucleotides matching TRBD1. Germline V gene lookup returns CDR1 SGHRS and CDR2 YFSETQ. Trimming took 5 bases from V and 1 from J; bases not matched to a gene: 4. This CDR3 contains 14 residues. CDR3 protein: CASSPDRGTDTQYF. The CDR3 region has the DNA TGCGCCAGCAGTCCTGACAGGGGCACAGATACGCAGTATTTT.

This clonotype was observed many times. A single base separates this from a much larger clone, so it may be a read error. This chain's CDR3 is CASSYTGRSNQHQHF. Here the CDR3 DNA reads TGTGCCAGCAGCTATACAGGGCGTAGCAATCAGCACCAGCATTTT. The chain couples TRBV5-5 to TRBJ1-5, with D tentatively TRBD1 (6 bases). The CDR3 covers 15 residues. Looked up from germline, CDR1 is SGHKS and CDR2 is YYEKEE (reference sequence).

This clonotype occurred many times. This sequence joins TRBV7-2 and TRBJ2-1; no clear D gene. The germline V and J ends were trimmed by 2 bases and 7 bases, with 6 bases remaining between them. CDR1 and CDR2 (germline): SGHTA, FQGNSA. The CDR3 runs 12 residues. CDR3 nucleotides: TGTGCCAGCAGCTTATTTAGGAATGAGCAGTTCTTC. Encoded protein: CASSLFRNEQFF. Using reference TRBV7-2 and TRBJ2-1 for the parts outside the CDR3, the full variable domain is GAGVSQSPSNKVTEKGKDVELRCDPISGHTALYWYRQSLGQGLEFLIYFQGNSAPDKSGLPSDRFSAERTGGSVSTLTIQRTQQEDSAVYLCASSLFRNEQFFGPGTRLTVL.

This clonotype has ten or more counts. The chain is built from TRBV6-1 and TRBJ1-4; a possible D gene is TRBD1 (5 bases). CDR1 is MNHNS, CDR2 SASEGT, per germline. The V end was cut by 6 bases, the J end by 8 bases, with 13 bases between. CDR3 length: 13 residues. DNA for the CDR3: TGTGCCAGCAGCGGGCAGGGCTGGGAAAAACTGTTTTTT. It encodes CASSGQGWEKLFF.

The chain has TRBV20-1 and TRBJ2-1; D remains unclear. CDR3 size: 13 residues. CDR1 is DFQATT and CDR2 is SNEGSKA in the germline V gene (reference sequence). V was trimmed by 3 bases and J by 3 bases, leaving 9 bases between them. This CDR3 reads CSASKGNYNEQFF. The CDR3 region has the DNA TGCAGTGCTAGCAAAGGGAACTACAATGAGCAGTTCTTC.

This clonotype was observed many times. The V call is TRBV7-9, the J call TRBJ2-1, with TRBD2 identical over 7 bases. Germline-derived CDR1 and CDR2 are SEHNR and FQNEAQ (reference sequence). After removal of 4 bases from V and 3 bases from J, the junction contained 12 bases not matched to a gene. There are 17 residues in the CDR3. The CDR3 region is CASSSRLRIAGYNEQFF. The CDR3 DNA follows: TGTGCCAGCAGCTCCCGTTTGAGGATAGCGGGCTACAATGAGCAGTTCTTC.

There are many counts of this clonotype. This rearrangement joins TRBV6-6 to TRBJ1-2, with 8 bases matching TRBD1. V gave up 6 bases and J gave up 2 bases; unmatched junction bases: 11. CDR3 length equals 16 residues. Germline assignment: CDR1 MNHNY and CDR2 SVGAGI (reference sequence). CDR3 region: CASSPDRGVRNYGYTF. The CDR3 bases are TGTGCCAGCAGCCCCGACAGGGGTGTAAGGAACTATGGCTACACCTTC.

The sample holds many counts of this clonotype. This sequence joins TRBV20-1 and TRBJ1-4; a possible D gene is TRBD1 (6 bases). Per germline, CDR1 DFQATT and CDR2 SNEGSKA (reference sequence). The CDR3 has 15 residues. The V gene lost 2 bases and the J gene lost 3 bases, with 13 bases spanning the gap. The CDR3 loop reads CSARTNRAANEKLFF. CDR3 DNA sequence: TGCAGTGCTAGAACCAACAGGGCGGCTAATGAAAAACTGTTTTTT.

There are many counts of this clonotype. The rearrangement joins TRBV20-1 to TRBJ1-4; D possibly corresponds to TRBD1 (6 bases). Germline V gene lookup returns CDR1 DFQATT and CDR2 SNEGSKA (reference sequence). The CDR3 sequence is 14 residues long. V was pared by 6 bases and J by 6 bases, with 17 bases between. The CDR3 reads CSAAHTGFYEKLFF. The CDR3 region has the DNA TGCAGTGCGGCTCACACAGGGTTTTATGAAAAACTGTTTTTT.

This clonotype was counted many times. The V gene is TRBV12-3 or TRBV12-4, the J gene TRBJ1-5; no clear D gene. This CDR3 has 15 residues. Trimming removed 2 bases at V and 0 bases at J, with 8 bases between. The CDR3 region is CASSLQLYSNQPQHF. The CDR3 DNA sequence: TGTGCCAGCAGTTTACAGTTGTATAGCAATCAGCCCCAGCATTTT.